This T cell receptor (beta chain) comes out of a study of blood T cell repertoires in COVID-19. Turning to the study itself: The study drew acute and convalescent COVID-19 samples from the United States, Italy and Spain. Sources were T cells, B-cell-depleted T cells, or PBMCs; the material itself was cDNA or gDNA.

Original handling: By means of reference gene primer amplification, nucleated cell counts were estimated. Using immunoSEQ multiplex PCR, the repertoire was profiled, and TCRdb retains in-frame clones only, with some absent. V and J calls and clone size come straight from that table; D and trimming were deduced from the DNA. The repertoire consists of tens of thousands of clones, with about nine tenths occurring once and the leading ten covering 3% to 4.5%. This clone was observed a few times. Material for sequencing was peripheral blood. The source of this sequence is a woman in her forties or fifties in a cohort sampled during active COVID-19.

The CDR3 sequence is CASSLGLEPIEQYF. The CDR3 DNA reads TGTGCCAGCAGCTTAGGGCTAGAACCCATCGAGCAGTACTTC. V is TRBV7-2 and J is TRBJ2-7, with unresolved D. The germline V gene encodes CDR1 SGHTA and CDR2 FQGNSA. The ends were cut back, 1 base at V and 6 bases at J, with 13 bases in the middle. The CDR3 runs 14 residues.